A single sample is the source of the 30 T cell receptor beta chains below, sequenced in a study of cytomegalovirus exposure and HLA in healthy donors. PCR involved 60 Vbeta and 13 Jbeta primers. TCRdb keeps only in-frame clones here, not all; method: immunoSEQ multiplex PCR. The sample lists hundreds of thousands of clones, 80% to 90% seen once, with 2% to 3% in the top ten. The sequenced material came from PBMCs. These receptors all come from a woman aged 18-35 years in good health and CMV-seronegative.

V and J are TRBV2 and TRBJ2-1; 8 bases align to TRBD2. Per the germline V gene, CDR1 is SNHLY and CDR2 is FYNNEI. The CDR3 has 16 residues. Unmatched junction bases numbered 7, after V lost 2 bases and J lost 4 bases. CDR3 in amino acids: CASSELIRGGYNEQFF. The CDR3 DNA reads TGTGCCAGCAGTGAATTGATACGGGGGGGTTACAATGAGCAGTTCTTC.

About this clone itself: Other nucleotide sequences in the sample specify the same CDR3. The V and J genes are TRBV19 and TRBJ1-5; 7 bases match TRBD1. The ends lost 5 bases at V and 2 bases at J; junction bases unmatched: 0. There are 13 residues in the CDR3. Germline V lookup: CDR1 LNHDA, CDR2 SQIVND (reference sequence). The CDR3 protein is CASSGTGNQPQHF. In nucleotides, the CDR3 is TGTGCCAGTAGTGGGACAGGCAATCAGCCCCAGCATTTT.

The chain uses TRBV5-1 and TRBJ2-5, with D possibly matching TRBD2 (5 bases). Germline CDR1 and CDR2: SGHRS and YFSETQ. V gave up 5 bases and J gave up 5 bases, with 13 bases separating them. This CDR3 has 13 amino acids. CDR3 nucleotides: TGCGCCAGCAGTCGAGAGGGAATGGAGACCCAGTACTTC. Its translation: CASSREGMETQYF.

Turning to this clone: This specimen includes other DNA sequences encoding the same CDR3. CDR3 DNA sequence: TGTGCCAGCTCACCCTTCCAGGGTAACGATGAAAAACTGTTTTTT. This encodes CASSPFQGNDEKLFF. The V and J genes are TRBV18 and TRBJ1-4, with a weak D call TRBD1 (5 bases). The CDR3 runs 15 residues. Trimming shortened V by 3 bases and J by 6 bases, and 14 bases separated the two germline ends. Germline CDR1 KGHSH, CDR2 LQKENI.

J is TRBJ1-4 and V is TRBV7-6; weak D call: TRBD1 (5 bases). The ends were cut back, 3 bases at V and 8 bases at J, with 13 bases in the middle. This CDR3 contains 14 residues. CDR1 and CDR2 from the germline V gene are SGHVS and FNYEAQ. The CDR3 DNA sequence: TGTGCCAGCAGCTTGGGGGGGGACGGGGAAAAACTGTTTTTT. This codes for CASSLGGDGEKLFF.

The chain uses TRBV29-1 and TRBJ2-5; 7 bases match TRBD2. This CDR3 region has 12 residues. V trimming: 3 bases; J trimming: 5 bases; junction bases outside the gene matches: 3. Per the germline V gene, CDR1 is SQVTM and CDR2 is ANQGSEA. The CDR3 spells CSVDLAEETQYF. The CDR3 nucleotides read TGCAGCGTTGATCTAGCGGAGGAGACCCAGTACTTC.

The chain carries TRBV4-1 and TRBJ1-6, with TRBD1 matching over 8 bases. The V gene end was trimmed by 2 bases and the J gene end by 6 bases; junction bases not matched to a gene: 9. Germline assignment: CDR1 MGHRA and CDR2 YSYEKL. The CDR3 runs to 17 residues. The DNA of the CDR3 is TGCGCCAGCAGCCAATTTTCAGGGGGCATGGGTAATTCACCCCTCCACTTT. This gives the protein CASSQFSGGMGNSPLHF.

This clone was counted between two and nine times. This sequence joins TRBV4-2 and TRBJ2-2; the match to TRBD2 covers 9 bases. V lost 0 bases, J lost 4 bases, and 9 bases stayed unmatched. The CDR3 is made up of 18 amino acids. Germline-derived CDR1 and CDR2 are LGHNA and YNFKEQ. CDR3 protein: CASSQDQASGASTGELFF. The CDR3 nucleotides read TGTGCCAGCAGCCAAGATCAGGCTAGCGGGGCGTCCACCGGGGAGCTGTTTTTT.

The V call is TRBV10-2, the J call TRBJ1-1, with D tentatively TRBD1 (6 bases). The germline V gene encodes CDR1 WSHSY and CDR2 SAAADI. Deletions cut 5 bases from V and 10 bases from J, with 11 bases between. This CDR3 is built from 11 residues. CDR3 coding DNA: TGCGCCAGCAGTCCGGGACAAGTAGCTTTCTTT. Protein product: CASSPGQVAFF.

This clone was recorded only once. The rearrangement joins TRBV18 to TRBJ2-5; maybe TRBD1 (6 bases). Germline-derived CDR1 and CDR2 are KGHSH and LQKENI. This CDR3 region has 14 residues. The germline V and J ends were trimmed by 4 bases and 3 bases, with 12 bases remaining between them. This chain's CDR3 is CASSLYRAEETQYF. The CDR3 bases are TGTGCCAGCTCACTATACAGGGCCGAAGAGACCCAGTACTTC.

This rearrangement joins TRBV13 to TRBJ2-7, with 8 bases that match TRBD1. The CDR3 spans 15 residues. Unmatched junction bases numbered 8, after V lost 5 bases and J lost 2 bases. CDR1 and CDR2 (germline): PRHDT, FYEKMQ (reference sequence). CDR3: CASSPTTGATYEQYF. The CDR3 DNA reads as TGTGCCAGCAGCCCTACGACAGGGGCTACCTACGAGCAGTACTTC. The variable domain in full, completed from reference TRBV13 and TRBJ2-7, reads AAGVIQSPRHLIKEKRETATLKCYPIPRHDTVYWYQQGPGQDPQFLISFYEKMQSDKGSIPDRFSAQQFSDYHSELNMSSLELGDSALYFCASSPTTGATYEQYFGPGTRLTVT.

The chain's CDR3 is CASSPAGVGASEQYF. The CDR3 DNA is TGTGCCAGCAGCCCCGCCGGAGTAGGGGCTAGCGAGCAGTACTTC. This chain joins TRBV16 and TRBJ2-7, with D tentatively TRBD1 (5 bases). The germline V and J ends were trimmed by 4 bases and 6 bases, with 19 bases remaining between them. The CDR3 contains 15 residues. The germline CDR1 and CDR2 sequences are KGHSY and FQNENV.

CDR3 in amino acids: CASSLAGGLGSYEQYF. The CDR3 DNA sequence: TGTGCCAGCAGTCTTGCGGGGGGGCTAGGGTCCTACGAGCAGTACTTC. This sequence joins TRBV7-9 and TRBJ2-7; 9 bases are a match to TRBD2. This CDR3 contains 16 residues. CDR1 is SEHNR and CDR2 is FQNEAQ in the germline V gene (reference sequence). Trimming cost V 6 bases and J 1 base; bases outside gene matches: 10.

The count of this clone is one. The chain couples TRBV27 to TRBJ2-5; 9 bases match TRBD1. Germline V gives CDR1 MNHEY, CDR2 SMNVEV (reference sequence). The CDR3 is made up of 15 amino acids. The trim removed 6 bases at V and 2 bases at J, leaving 7 bases unmatched. CDR3 region: CASSMNRGQQETQYF. The DNA for the CDR3 is TGTGCCAGCAGCATGAACAGGGGGCAGCAAGAGACCCAGTACTTC.

This sequence joins TRBV30 and TRBJ1-1; D unclear. The CDR3 is made up of 12 amino acids. Between the trimmed V and J ends, which lost 1 base and 1 base, there was a span of 4 bases. Germline V gene sequence: CDR1 GTSNPN, CDR2 SVGIG (reference sequence). The DNA for the CDR3 is TGTGCCTGGAGTGACTCGAACACTGAAGCTTTCTTT. This codes for CAWSDSNTEAFF. Using reference TRBV30 and TRBJ1-1 for the parts outside the CDR3, the full variable domain is SQTIHQWPATLVQPVGSPLSLECTVEGTSNPNLYWYRQAAGRGLQLLFYSVGIGQISSEVPQNLSASRPQDRQFILSSKKLLLSDSGFYLCAWSDSNTEAFFGQGTRLTVV.

V gene TRBV29-1 combines with J gene TRBJ2-1, with 9 bases fitting TRBD2. J was trimmed by 15 bases and V by 7 bases; bases with no gene match: 10. CDR1 is SQVTM and CDR2 is ANQGSEA in the germline V gene. There are 11 residues in the CDR3. In DNA form, the CDR3 reads TGCAGCGGAACGCGGGGGGGCCATCGGTTCTTC. It translates to CSGTRGGHRFF.

The J gene is TRBJ1-6, the V gene TRBV5-1; no definite D call. The CDR3 sequence is 15 residues long. V lost 0 bases and J 10 bases, leaving 14 bases between the germline ends. Germline CDR1 reads SGHRS; CDR2 reads YFSETQ. The CDR3: CASSLGRMAVSPLHF. The CDR3, as DNA: TGCGCCAGCAGCTTGGGGAGGATGGCGGTGTCACCCCTCCACTTT.

The chain couples TRBV5-1 to TRBJ1-4; 7 bases fit TRBD1. The ends lost 6 bases at V and 8 bases at J; junction bases unmatched: 13. Germline CDR1 is SGHRS and CDR2 is YFSETQ. The CDR3 length is 15 residues. In DNA form, the CDR3 reads TGCGCCAGCACCTACTATCCCGACAGGGCGGAAAAACTGTTTTTT. The encoded protein is CASTYYPDRAEKLFF.

This chain links TRBV30 with TRBJ2-7; perhaps TRBD1 as D (5 bases). CDR3 size: 13 residues. Trimming removed 2 bases at V and 6 bases at J, with 14 bases between. The germline V gene has CDR1 GTSNPN and CDR2 SVGIG (reference sequence). The CDR3 is CAWSLGAGREQYF. The CDR3 DNA sequence: TGTGCCTGGAGTTTAGGGGCCGGGCGCGAGCAGTACTTC.

Concerning this clone itself: Other DNA sequences of this sample code for an identical CDR3. V is TRBV6-5 and J is TRBJ1-6; 7 nucleotides align to TRBD1. The CDR3 is 15 residues long. The V segment lost 7 bases and the J segment 7 bases; nucleotides outside the gene matches: 10. Per the germline V gene, CDR1 is MNHEY and CDR2 is SVGAGI. CDR3 sequence reads: CASKDGTAQNSPLHF. Written as DNA, the CDR3 is TGTGCCAGCAAGGACGGGACAGCCCAAAATTCACCCCTCCACTTT.

CDR3 loop: CASSSGTGGSGNTIYF. The CDR3 coding sequence is TGCGCCAGCAGCTCCGGGACAGGCGGCTCTGGAAACACCATATATTTT. The chain links TRBV5-1 to TRBJ1-3; TRBD1 matches at 8 bases. The germline gives CDR1 SGHRS, CDR2 YFSETQ. J was trimmed by 0 bases and V by 3 bases; bases with no gene match: 5. This CDR3 has 16 residues.

V gene TRBV2 combines with J gene TRBJ1-6; tentatively, D is TRBD1 (5 bases). The CDR3 is made up of 15 amino acids. Germline V gene sequence: CDR1 SNHLY, CDR2 FYNNEI. Trimming cost V 3 bases and J 11 bases, with 17 bases left between them. For the CDR3, the DNA is TGTGCCAGCAGTGAGATCCAGCAGGGATCTGCACCCCTCCACTTT. The encoded protein is CASSEIQQGSAPLHF.

V is TRBV19 and J is TRBJ1-5; TRBD1 agrees at 7 bases. V shed 6 bases and J 2 bases; nucleotides not matched to a gene: 19. This CDR3 is 19 amino acids long. Germline CDR1 is LNHDA and CDR2 is SQIVND (reference sequence). This CDR3 is CASSSAWDSSRRGNQPQHF. CDR3 coding DNA: TGTGCCAGTAGCTCAGCGTGGGACAGTTCGCGGCGTGGCAATCAGCCCCAGCATTTT.

The rearrangement joins TRBV5-5 to TRBJ2-3, with 10 nucleotides matching TRBD2. With 3 bases clipped from V and 0 bases from J, the junction kept 7 bases outside the gene matches. Germline V gives CDR1 SGHKS, CDR2 YYEKEE (reference sequence). CDR3 length: 17 amino acids. In nucleotides, the CDR3 is TGTGCCAGCAGCTCTAGCGGGGGAGACTCTAGCACAGATACGCAGTATTTT. Its translation: CASSSSGGDSSTDTQYF.

The gene calls are TRBV28 and TRBJ1-4; no firm D call. This CDR3 spans 15 amino acids. Germline V gene data show CDR1 as MDHEN and CDR2 as SYDVKM. V shed 7 bases and J shed 0 bases, with 12 bases lying between them. The CDR3 bases are TGTGCCAGCAATTCTGGGCCCCCAACTAATGAAAAACTGTTTTTT. This codes for CASNSGPPTNEKLFF.

This chain joins TRBV27 and TRBJ1-2, with TRBD1 identical over 7 bases. CDR3 size: 16 residues. V shed 3 bases, J shed 7 bases, and the junction held 14 bases outside the gene matches. Germline lookup yields CDR1 MNHEY and CDR2 SMNVEV (reference sequence). CDR3 residues: CASSLGRGIIVSGYTF. CDR3 DNA sequence: TGTGCCAGCAGTTTGGGCAGGGGGATTATAGTGAGTGGCTACACCTTC.

The CDR3 region is CASSSWEDEQYF. CDR3 in DNA: TGTGCCAGCAGCTCCTGGGAGGACGAGCAGTACTTC. The V call is TRBV7-9, the J call TRBJ2-5; tentatively, D is TRBD2 (6 bases). The DNA end is more similar to TRBJ2-7, so the J call may be wrong. The germline CDR1 and CDR2 sequences are SEHNR and FQNEAQ (reference sequence). The CDR3 has 12 residues.

The rearrangement links TRBV19 to TRBJ1-1; TRBD1 agrees at 8 bases. Per the germline V gene, CDR1 is LNHDA and CDR2 is SQIVND (reference sequence). CDR3 length equals 15 residues. Trimming cost V 4 bases and J 0 bases; bases outside gene matches: 4. The CDR3 sequence: CASSTGQALNTEAFF. The CDR3 nucleotides read TGTGCCAGTAGTACGGGACAGGCCCTGAACACTGAAGCTTTCTTT.

This chain uses TRBV19 with TRBJ2-1; 8 bases agree with TRBD2. The CDR3 covers 12 residues. Germline V gene sequence: CDR1 LNHDA, CDR2 SQIVND (reference sequence). V was clipped by 3 bases and J by 12 bases; unmatched bases: 4. The CDR3 DNA sequence: TGTGCCAGTAGTATCTATGCGGGGGGGCAGTTCTTC. Translation gives CASSIYAGGQFF.

The rearrangement uses TRBV5-1 and TRBJ1-1, with TRBD1 identical over 7 bases. CDR3 length: 15 residues. The trim removed 3 bases at V and 3 bases at J, leaving 8 bases unmatched. The germline gives CDR1 SGHRS, CDR2 YFSETQ. CDR3 DNA: TGCGCCAGCAGCTCCCGACAGGGTGGGGACACTGAAGCTTTCTTT. Translation: CASSSRQGGDTEAFF. Variable domain in full (rest from reference TRBV5-1 and TRBJ1-1): KAGVTQTPRYLIKTRGQQVTLSCSPISGHRSVSWYQQTPGQGLQFLFEYFSETQRNKGNFPGRFSGRQFSNSRSEMNVSTLELGDSALYLCASSSRQGGDTEAFFGQGTRLTVV.